These 9 T cell receptor beta chains share one sample of origin, sequenced in a study of breast tumors, draining lymph nodes, adjacent tissues. TCRdb re-analysed the multiplex PCR reads in MiXCR, keeping a single row per CDR3 protein. The table records over 150,000 distinct CDR3 sequences, over 25% of them present only once. The lymph nodes were axillary draining lymph nodes from breast cancer patients. Sequenced sample: axillary lymph node tissue. The receptors derive from a female donor with breast cancer. Some clones in this sample may be carry-over from other donors' samples.

This clonotype was detected ten times or more. Relative to the germline gene, one junction end is altered; a read error may explain this. The chain carries TRBV6-2 or TRBV6-3 and TRBJ2-7, with D possibly TRBD1 on 6 matching bases. Germline assignment: CDR1 MNHEY and CDR2 SVGEGT. CDR3 length: 13 amino acids. CDR3 sequence: CASSHSGDYEQYF. The CDR3 DNA reads as TGTGCCAGCAGTCACTCAGGGGATTACGAGCAGTACTTC.

The chain couples TRBV20-1 to TRBJ2-3; perhaps TRBD1 as D (5 bases). Germline CDR1 is DFQATT and CDR2 is SNEGSKA (reference sequence). The V gene lost 4 bases and the J gene lost 6 bases, with 5 bases spanning the gap. The CDR3 extends over 10 amino acids. CDR3 sequence reads: CSATGDTQYF. The CDR3 coding sequence is TGCAGTGCTACAGGGGATACGCAGTATTTT.

The J gene is TRBJ2-7, the V gene TRBV2; 7 nucleotides line up with TRBD1. Trimming took 8 bases from V and 13 from J; bases not matched to a gene: 14. The germline V gene has CDR1 SNHLY and CDR2 FYNNEI. This CDR3 has 12 residues. In nucleotides, the CDR3 is TGTGCCAGCGCTCCCCGGGCAGGGGGAGCATACTTC. This gives the protein CASAPRAGGAYF.

The rearrangement joins TRBV5-1 to TRBJ2-2; tentative D call: TRBD1 (6 bases). Trimming removed 2 bases at V and 1 base at J, with 15 bases between. Germline assignment: CDR1 SGHRS and CDR2 YFSETQ. The length of the CDR3 is 17 residues. The CDR3 sequence is CASSFFFGTQNTGELFF. DNA for the CDR3: TGCGCCAGCAGCTTTTTTTTTGGGACACAGAACACCGGGGAGCTGTTTTTT.

With respect to this clonotype: This may come from a read error, since a much larger clone is one base off. The rearrangement uses TRBV12-3 or TRBV12-4 and TRBJ2-1; weak D call: TRBD2 (7 bases). This CDR3 has 15 amino acids. The CDR3 coding sequence is TGTGCCAGCAGCGTGGCGGGGGACAACTACAATAAGCAGTTCTTC. Translated, it gives CASSVAGDNYNKQFF.

Regarding this clonotype: One end of the junction does not line up with germline, which may come from a read error. The V call is TRBV20-1, the J call TRBJ2-5, with a possible D match to TRBD2 (6 bases). Germline V gives CDR1 DFQATT, CDR2 SNEGSKA (reference sequence). The CDR3 sequence is 16 residues long. In nucleotides, the CDR3 is TGCAGTGCTGGAAGGGGAATAGCGGAGTACCAAGAGGCCCAGTACTTC. Its protein is CSAGRGIAEYQEAQYF.

A note on this clonotype: Just one base apart from a much larger clone, this may be a read error. The chain has TRBV20-1 and TRBJ2-7; 11 bases are shared with TRBD1. V was clipped by 3 bases and J by 6 bases; unmatched bases: 7. Germline V CDR1 and CDR2: DFQATT, SNEGSKA (reference sequence). The CDR3 is 14 residues long. Here the CDR3 DNA reads TGCAGTGCTAGGGGGGACAGGGGGACCTCCGAGCAGTACTTC. It is translated as CSARGDRGTSEQYF.

Worth noting for this clonotype: A read error is possible here, since a much larger clone lies one base away. The chain uses TRBV30 and TRBJ1-5; D is undetermined. The germline V gene has CDR1 GTSNPN and CDR2 SVGIG (reference sequence). The V end lost 0 bases, the J end lost 7 bases, and 13 bases lay between the germline ends. CDR3 size: 14 residues. The CDR3 loop reads CAWSVVRSQQPQHF. The CDR3 DNA reads TGTGCCTGGAGTGTGGTCAGATCGCAACAGCCCCAGCATTTT.

For this clonotype: A much larger clone lies one base from this, so it may be a read error. The chain is built from TRBV20-1 and TRBJ2-1; 12 nucleotides agree with TRBD2. The CDR3 extends over 12 amino acids. The germline V gene has CDR1 DFQATT and CDR2 SNEGSKA (reference sequence). For the CDR3, the DNA is TGCACCTTGACTAGCGGGGGCAATGAGCCGTTCTTC. This codes for CTLTSGGNEPFF.